Detailed here is one TCR beta chain. Antigen specificity is unknown. The entry originates in a study of cytomegalovirus exposure and HLA in healthy donors. The study's findings and limits: Data from an earlier analysis indicated that most TCR beta V segments were productive either about 90% or about 30% of the time. A cluster of highly shared sequence variants was likely a sequencing artifact. Later analysis identified several of the most significant clusters that appeared linked to common viral pathogens.

V shed 2 bases and J shed 3 bases, with 8 bases lying between them. The CDR3 has 15 amino acids. Germline V gives CDR1 SGHTA, CDR2 FQGTGA. The PCR was carried out with 60 Vbeta primers and 13 Jbeta primers. The assay was immunoSEQ multiplex PCR, and TCRdb's table has in-frame clones only and misses some. Among some 150,000 clones listed, 73% were seen once. Sequenced material: PBMCs. The chain combines TRBV7-3 with TRBJ1-6; D ambiguous. This TCR came from a human donor in good health. DNA of the CDR3: TGTGCCAGCAGCTTAGAGGGTAGCTATAATTCACCCCTCCACTTT. It is translated as CASSLEGSYNSPLHF.